The 13 T cell receptor beta chains below were found in one sample sequenced in a study of identical twins. TCRdb passed the 5' RACE reads through MiXCR, listing each CDR3 protein once. The table shows approximately 670,000 distinct CDR3 sequences, with 5.5% to 6.5% occurring only once. The sample taken for sequencing was naive T cells sorted from blood. Every receptor here comes from a man between 18 and 29 years old in good health.

This clonotype was observed at least ten times. The chain has TRBV29-1 and TRBJ1-3; D remains ambiguous. The CDR3 is 13 residues long. V lost 3 bases to trimming and J lost 0 bases, with 6 bases between them. Per the germline V gene, CDR1 is SQVTM and CDR2 is ANQGSEA. The CDR3 loop reads CSVDSDSGNTIYF. As DNA, the CDR3 is TGCAGCGTTGATTCCGACTCTGGAAACACCATATATTTT.

The rearrangement uses TRBV15 and TRBJ2-3; D is unclear. CDR1 is LNHNV and CDR2 is YYDKDF in the germline V gene (reference sequence). This CDR3 spans 14 amino acids. Deletions cut 5 bases from V and 7 bases from J, with 16 bases between. The CDR3 nucleotides are TGTGCCACCAGCGGACGGATCAGCCCCCATACGCAGTATTTT. As protein: CATSGRISPHTQYF. The whole variable domain, filled in from reference TRBV15 and TRBJ2-3, reads DAMVIQNPRYQVTQFGKPVTLSCSQTLNHNVMYWYQQKSSQAPKLLFHYYDKDFNNEADTPDNFQSRRPNTSFCFLDIRSPGLGDTAMYLCATSGRISPHTQYFGPGTRLTVL.

The chain employs TRBV6-1 and TRBJ1-1, with a tentative D call TRBD1 (6 bases). V was pared by 4 bases and J by 2 bases, with 17 bases between. Germline CDR1 MNHNS, CDR2 SASEGT. The CDR3 extends over 16 amino acids. The DNA of the CDR3 is TGTGCCAGCAGTGCGTGGGACAATTCGTTCAACACTGAAGCTTTCTTT. Its protein product is CASSAWDNSFNTEAFF.

This chain uses TRBV7-8 with TRBJ2-4, with no clear D. The CDR3 contains 15 residues. Germline V gene lookup returns CDR1 SGHVS and CDR2 FQNEAQ. V was cut by 5 bases and J by 3 bases, with 14 bases left in between. The CDR3, as DNA: TGTGCCAGCAGCCCCTCGCGAGTACACAAAAACATTCAGTACTTC. It specifies CASSPSRVHKNIQYF.

This clonotype was detected ten times or more. The chain is built from TRBV6-5 and TRBJ1-6, with D maybe TRBD1 (5 bases). This CDR3 comprises 14 residues. The V gene lost 2 bases and the J gene lost 7 bases, with 9 bases spanning the gap. Germline CDR1 reads MNHEY; CDR2 reads SVGAGI. The CDR3 bases are TGTGCCAGCAGTTACAGGGACGAGAATTCACCCCTCCACTTT. Translating gives CASSYRDENSPLHF.

There are many counts of this clonotype. The chain couples TRBV7-6 to TRBJ2-3; D remains ambiguous. The CDR3 has 14 residues. CDR1 and CDR2 from the germline V gene are SGHVS and FNYEAQ. V lost 1 base, J lost 2 bases, and 7 bases lay in between. This CDR3 is CASSLGTYTDTQYF. The CDR3 region has the DNA TGTGCCAGCAGCTTAGGGACCTACACAGATACGCAGTATTTT. The full variable domain, completed using reference TRBV7-6 and TRBJ2-3, is GAGVSQSPRYKVTKRGQDVALRCDPISGHVSLYWYRQALGQGPEFLTYFNYEAQQDKSGLPNDRFSAERPEGSISTLTIQRTEQRDSAMYRCASSLGTYTDTQYFGPGTRLTVL.

In this sample, this clonotype turned up many times. The rearrangement joins TRBV28 to TRBJ2-5; D is undetermined. CDR1 and CDR2 (germline): MDHEN, SYDVKM. Trimming cost V 7 bases and J 1 base, with 13 bases left between them. The CDR3 is 14 residues long. This CDR3 reads CASTTPDGQETQYF. CDR3 nucleotides: TGTGCCAGCACGACTCCGGATGGCCAAGAGACCCAGTACTTC.

This clonotype was seen a few times. The V gene is TRBV4-2, the J gene TRBJ2-7, with D maybe TRBD1 (5 bases). The CDR3 extends over 13 amino acids. CDR1 and CDR2 from the germline V gene are LGHNA and YNFKEQ. V was pared by 5 bases and J by 7 bases, with 15 bases between. CDR3 region: CASSETDFREQYF. CDR3 nucleotide sequence: TGTGCCAGCAGCGAGACAGACTTCCGGGAGCAGTACTTC.

This clonotype was seen many times. The chain is built from TRBV5-1 and TRBJ2-2; either TRBD1 or TRBD2 may supply D (5 bases each). Germline CDR1 and CDR2: SGHRS and YFSETQ. The V end lost 0 bases, the J end lost 0 bases, and 12 bases lay between the germline ends. The CDR3 totals 17 residues. For the CDR3, the DNA is TGCGCCAGCAGCTTGGCGCTGGGGGTCGCGAACACCGGGGAGCTGTTTTTT. Amino acid sequence: CASSLALGVANTGELFF.

The sample holds a few counts of this clonotype. CDR3 residues: CASTRGGVFVQGRGNEQFF. In DNA form, the CDR3 reads TGTGCCAGCACCCGGGGGGGAGTTTTTGTGCAGGGTAGGGGCAATGAGCAGTTCTTC. This chain connects TRBV12-3 or TRBV12-4 to TRBJ2-1; 8 bases fit TRBD2. The CDR3 extends over 19 amino acids. The V segment lost 7 bases and the J segment 6 bases; nucleotides outside the gene matches: 23.

This clonotype has ten or more counts. The chain recombines TRBV12-3 or TRBV12-4 with TRBJ2-1, with unresolved D. The CDR3 consists of 12 residues. The V end was cut by 4 bases, the J end by 7 bases, with 8 bases between. The CDR3 here is CASSYTRNEQFF. DNA for the CDR3: TGTGCCAGCAGTTATACTCGGAATGAGCAGTTCTTC.

The chain has TRBV5-1 and TRBJ1-2; tentative D call: TRBD1 (6 bases). This CDR3 has 15 amino acids. CDR1 and CDR2 from the germline V gene are SGHRS and YFSETQ. V lost 1 base, J lost 1 base, and 11 bases lay in between. CDR3 in DNA: TGCGCCAGCAGCTTGTTCAGGGGCCGTAACTATGGCTACACCTTC. The encoded protein is CASSLFRGRNYGYTF.

This clonotype was counted ten times or more. The chain is built from TRBV12-3 or TRBV12-4 and TRBJ2-7; D not resolved. There are 12 residues in the CDR3. V gave up 3 bases and J gave up 7 bases, with 10 bases separating them. The CDR3 region has the DNA TGTGCCAGCAGTTTTTCAACTGGAGAGCAGTACGTC. Protein product: CASSFSTGEQYV.